This entry describes one TCR beta chain. CDR3 size: 13 residues. V was pared by 7 bases and J by 4 bases, with 13 bases between. CDR1 SGHVS and CDR2 FQNEAQ come from the germline V gene. The table came from immunoSEQ multiplex PCR; TCRdb's copy has only in-frame clones and leaves some out. The sample contains approximately 50,000 clones, 70% to 80% of which appear only once. The data derive from a study of blood T cell repertoires in COVID-19. Study context: Spain, Italy and the United States supplied samples that represented acute and convalescent COVID-19. The cDNA or gDNA used as material had been derived from T cells, B-cell-depleted T cells, or PBMCs.

The TCR sequence derives from a man aged 50-60 years with active or convalescent COVID-19. V gene TRBV7-8 combines with J gene TRBJ1-1; D is unclear. Input material: peripheral blood. CDR3 nucleotide sequence: TGTGCCAGCATATTGGGGAGGAGCACTGAAGCTTTCTTT. It specifies CASILGRSTEAFF.